A selection of T cell receptor beta chains follows, all from one sample in a study of T cells in Graves' hyperthyroidism and ophthalmopathy. One entry per CDR3 protein results from TCRdb running MiXCR on the multiplex PCR reads. This sample has around 430,000 distinct CDR3 sequences, with 14% to 15% found just once. Sequencing input: blood. All receptors come from a woman under 40 with Graves' hyperthyroidism. The CDR3 runs from the conserved cysteine through the conserved F or W. The D gene is left open where the match is weak. A clone size is listed for some rows: how often the clone was seen (once, few, many), or a class if it is expanded.

>16|TRBV5-4|TRBD1|few|TRBJ2-2
TGTGCCAGCAGCACGACAGGGGGCGTCTATACCGGGGAGCTGTTTTTT
CASSTTGGVYTGELFF
>16|TRBV5-1|TRBD2|NA|TRBJ2-5
TGCGCCAGCAGCTTGTTGCCTAGCGGGAGAGGAGAGACCCAGTACTTC
CASSLLPSGRGETQYF
>17|TRBV7-2|NA|many|TRBJ1-5
TGTGCCAGCAGCCCTTCGTTCTTCCCATATAGCAATCAGCCCCAGCATTTT
CASSPSFFPYSNQPQHF
>15|TRBV27|TRBD1|once|TRBJ1-5
TGTGCCAGCAGTCGATACAGGGGAGAGAGGCAGCCCCAGCATTTT
CASSRYRGERQPQHF
>14|TRBV7-9|NA|many|TRBJ2-5
TGTGCCAGCAGCTACACCCGGGGGCTAGAGACCCAGTACTTC
CASSYTRGLETQYF
>16|TRBV30|TRBD1|many|TRBJ1-1
TGTGCCTGGAGTGTACGGTGGGACAGAAAGAACACTGAAGCTTTCTTT
CAWSVRWDRKNTEAFF
>12|TRBV5-1|NA|many|TRBJ2-1
TGCGCCAGCAGCTTCCTTGGGGATGAGCAGTTCTTC
CASSFLGDEQFF
>19|TRBV20-1|NA|NA|TRBJ2-6
TGCAGTGCCAATAGAGACTCCCTCAGGTCCAACTCTGGGGCCAACGTCCTGACTTTC
CSANRDSLRSNSGANVLTF
>15|TRBV2|TRBD1|NA|TRBJ1-5
TGTGCCAGCCGTTCTCAGGGGGCAGGCAATCAGCCCCAGCATTTT
CASRSQGAGNQPQHF
>14|TRBV5-1|TRBD1|NA|TRBJ2-5
TGCGCCAGCAGCAGGGACAGGGATCTAGAGACCCAGTACTTC
CASSRDRDLETQYF
>13|TRBV14|NA|few|TRBJ2-5
TGTGCCAGCAGCCAAGGTTCATTGGAGACCCAGTACTTC
CASSQGSLETQYF
>13|TRBV12-3/TRBV12-4|NA|many|TRBJ1-2
TGTGCCAGCAGTTTCGCCGGAGACTATGGCTACACCTTC
CASSFAGDYGYTF
>12|TRBV20-1|NA|few|TRBJ2-5
TGCAGTGCTAGTTCGGTAGGAGAGACCCAGTACTTC
CSASSVGETQYF
>12|TRBV29-1|TRBD1|NA|TRBJ2-5
TGCAGCGTTCTCCAGGGGGAAGAGACCCAGTACTTC
CSVLQGEETQYF
>14|TRBV6-1|NA|NA|TRBJ2-3
TGTGCCAGCAGTGCCGGGGGCTCGGGAGATACGCAGTATTTT
CASSAGGSGDTQYF
>14|TRBV27|NA|many|TRBJ2-6
TGTGCCAGCAGTTTGATGACTGGGGCCAACGTCCTGACTTTC
CASSLMTGANVLTF
>14|TRBV13|NA|many|TRBJ2-7
TGTGCCAGCAGCTGGACCGGGAGATCCTACGAGCAGTACTTC
CASSWTGRSYEQYF
>16|TRBV6-1|NA|NA|TRBJ1-1
TGTGCCAGCAGAAGAGCAACACAGGGAAAGAACACTGAAGCTTTCTTT
CASRRATQGKNTEAFF